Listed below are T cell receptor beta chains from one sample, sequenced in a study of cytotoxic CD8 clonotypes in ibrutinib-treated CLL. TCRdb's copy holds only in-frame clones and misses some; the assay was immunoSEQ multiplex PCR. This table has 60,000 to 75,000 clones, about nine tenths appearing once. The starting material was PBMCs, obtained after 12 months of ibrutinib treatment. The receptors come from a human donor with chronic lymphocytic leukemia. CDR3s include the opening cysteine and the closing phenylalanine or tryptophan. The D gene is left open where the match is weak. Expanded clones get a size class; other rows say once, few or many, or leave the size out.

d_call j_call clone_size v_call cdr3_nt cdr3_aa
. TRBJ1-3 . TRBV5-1 TGCGCCAGCAGCTTGGTTCCGGGGTTTATCTCTGGAAACACCATATATTTT CASSLVPGFISGNTIYF
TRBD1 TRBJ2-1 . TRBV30 TGTGCCTGGAGTATTACCGGGACAGGGTCGGACAATGAGCAGTTCTTC CAWSITGTGSDNEQFF
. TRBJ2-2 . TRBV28 TGTGCCAGCTCGCCCACACCGAACACCGGGGAGCTGTTTTTT CASSPTPNTGELFF
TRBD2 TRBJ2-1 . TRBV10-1 TGCGCCAGCAGGCCCGGGACTAGCGGGAGGAATGAGCAGTTCTTC CASRPGTSGRNEQFF
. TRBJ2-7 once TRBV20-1 TGCAGTGCTACCGGGTTACGCGAGCAGTACTTC CSATGLREQYF
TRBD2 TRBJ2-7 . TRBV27 TGTGCCAGCAGTCCTAGCGGGACTAGCTCCGAGCAGTACTTC CASSPSGTSSEQYF
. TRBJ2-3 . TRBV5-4 TGTGCCAGCAGCTTATCAGGGGCAGGAGATACGCAGTATTTT CASSLSGAGDTQYF
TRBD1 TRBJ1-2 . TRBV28 TGTGCCAGCAGTTTAATAGGACAGGGCTATGGCTACACCTTC CASSLIGQGYGYTF
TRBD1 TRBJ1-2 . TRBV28 TGTGCCAGCAGCTCCCCCACAGGGGTGGTCGGCTACACCTTC CASSSPTGVVGYTF
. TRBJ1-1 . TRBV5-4 TGTGCCAGCAGCGGAAGGGCAGGGTTGAACACTGAAGCTTTCTTT CASSGRAGLNTEAFF